This T cell receptor (beta chain) was sequenced for a study of blood T cell repertoires in COVID-19. Study-wide context: Nucleic acid was either cDNA or gDNA, and it came from T cells, B-cell-depleted T cells, or PBMCs.

Data came from immunoSEQ multiplex PCR; TCRdb stores just in-frame clones and leaves some out. Seen here are tens of thousands of clones, more than 75% observed once, and the top ten hold approximately 18%. Deletions cut 4 bases from V and 3 bases from J, with 17 bases between. The CDR3 totals 15 residues. CDR1 is SGHNT, CDR2 YYREEE, per germline (reference sequence). The chain employs TRBV5-4 and TRBJ2-7; D may be TRBD1 (6 bases). Sequenced material: peripheral blood. The TCR comes from a human donor in a cohort sampled during active COVID-19. CDR3 coding DNA: TGTGCCAGCAGCCCCCCCAGCAGGGGATTCTACGAGCAGTACTTC. Translated: CASSPPSRGFYEQYF.